This T cell receptor beta chain was obtained from a study of beta chain features in type 1 diabetes. Study-level background: Taken together, all samples contributed 95 million to 110 million examined sorted cells. Regarding the study as a whole: Type 1 diabetes patients had moderately but significantly shorter TCRB CDR3s in all four CD4+ subsets. In type 1 diabetes patients, VDJ junctions had fewer insertions; deletions at these junctions were more frequent.

As to this clone: Its antigen remains unidentified.

Germline V CDR1 and CDR2: SGDLS, YYNGEE. CDR3 length: 11 amino acids. Between the trimmed V and J ends, which lost 0 bases and 10 bases, there was a span of 5 bases. Every isolated RNA sample was fully reverse transcribed, so sequencing captured expressed TCRB transcripts. About 3.4 million reads per sample on average were obtained from naive, central memory and regulatory T cell samples. Libraries were prepared by immunoSEQ multiplex PCR; TCRdb keeps only in-frame clonotypes and omits some of them. This sample carries roughly 220,000 clones, around 16% of them seen once, and the ten largest clones take 0.085%. CD4+ naive, central memory, regulatory and stem cell-like memory subsets were isolated by sorting on CD45RO/CCR7/CD25/CD127/CD95/CD27.

The source is a man younger than 45 with type 1 diabetes. The sequencing sample was made of naive CD4+ T cells from blood. The chain joins TRBV9 to TRBJ2-1, with D possibly being TRBD1 (5 bases). The CDR3 loop is CASSVDREQFF. As DNA, the CDR3 is TGTGCCAGCAGCGTAGACAGGGAGCAGTTCTTC.